This TCR beta chain was found in a study of CD8 T cells in Susac syndrome. Background on the study: Patients with Susac syndrome were therapy-naive, taking corticosteroids, with some also receiving intravenous immunoglobulin, or taking intravenous immunoglobulin alone at the time their blood was drawn. Findings and caveats of the study: There was no clonal expansion in the CD4+ T cell repertoires of Susac syndrome. The study conceded that relatively few individuals underwent its TCR sequencing and HLA analysis.

Recently defined diagnostic criteria for definite or probable disease were fulfilled by Susac syndrome patients. Random-hexamer reverse transcription was applied to roughly 0.5 to 1 ug RNA. TCRdb reprocessed the immunoSEQ multiplex PCR reads via MiXCR and lists one record per CDR3 protein. The table has about 140,000 distinct CDR3 sequences, roughly 94% seen once. About this clonotype itself: Its antigen remains unidentified.

The receptor comes from a human donor with Susac syndrome. Sequencing was performed on CD4+ T cells from PBMCs.

The CDR3 region is CASSYGLNTGELFF. CDR3 DNA: TGCGCCAGCAGTTATGGCCTGAACACCGGGGAGCTGTTTTTT. This chain links TRBV23-1 with TRBJ2-2, with D unresolved. TRBV23-1 is filed as an ORF, its function uncertain. V lost 5 bases and J 1 base, leaving 8 bases between the germline ends. The CDR3 sequence is 14 residues long.